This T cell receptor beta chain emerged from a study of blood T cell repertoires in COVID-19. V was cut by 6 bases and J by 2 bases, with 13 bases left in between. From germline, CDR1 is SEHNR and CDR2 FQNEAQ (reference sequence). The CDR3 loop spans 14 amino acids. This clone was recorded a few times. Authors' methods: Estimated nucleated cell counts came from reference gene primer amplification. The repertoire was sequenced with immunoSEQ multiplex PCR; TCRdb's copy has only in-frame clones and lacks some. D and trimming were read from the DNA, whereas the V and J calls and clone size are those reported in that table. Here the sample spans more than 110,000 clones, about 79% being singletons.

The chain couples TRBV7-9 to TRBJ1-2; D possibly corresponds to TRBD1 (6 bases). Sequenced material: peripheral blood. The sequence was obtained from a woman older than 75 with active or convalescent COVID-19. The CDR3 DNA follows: TGTGCCAGCAGTTCTAGGACAGAGAACTATGGCTACACCTTC. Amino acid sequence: CASSSRTENYGYTF.